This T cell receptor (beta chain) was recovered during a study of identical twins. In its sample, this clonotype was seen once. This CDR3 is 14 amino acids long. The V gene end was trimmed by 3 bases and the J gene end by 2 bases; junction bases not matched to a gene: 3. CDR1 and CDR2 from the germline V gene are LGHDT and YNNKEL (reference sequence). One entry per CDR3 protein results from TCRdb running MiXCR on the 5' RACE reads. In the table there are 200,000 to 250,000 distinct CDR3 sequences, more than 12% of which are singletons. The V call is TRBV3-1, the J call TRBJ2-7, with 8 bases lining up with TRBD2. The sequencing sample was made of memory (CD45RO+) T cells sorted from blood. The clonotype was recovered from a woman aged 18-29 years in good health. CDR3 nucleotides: TGTGCCAGCAGCCATAGCGGGACCCCCTACGAGCAGTACTTC. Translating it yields CASSHSGTPYEQYF.